The source of this T cell receptor beta chain is a study of T cells of healthy individuals. The CDR3 has 15 residues. Germline-derived CDR1 and CDR2 are DFQATT and SNEGSKA (reference sequence). The V and J ends lost 0 bases and 3 bases, in that order; junction bases with no gene match: 5. This clonotype was seen repeatedly, ten times or more. Via MiXCR, TCRdb re-called the 5' RACE reads, giving one row per CDR3 protein. The sample holds fewer than 90,000 distinct CDR3 sequences, roughly 5% seen once. This receptor was obtained from a female donor in good health. The gene calls are TRBV20-1 and TRBJ2-3, with 8 nucleotides matching TRBD2. CDR3 region: CSARDSSGRTDTQYF. The CDR3 region has the DNA TGCAGTGCTAGAGATTCAAGCGGGAGAACAGATACGCAGTATTTT.